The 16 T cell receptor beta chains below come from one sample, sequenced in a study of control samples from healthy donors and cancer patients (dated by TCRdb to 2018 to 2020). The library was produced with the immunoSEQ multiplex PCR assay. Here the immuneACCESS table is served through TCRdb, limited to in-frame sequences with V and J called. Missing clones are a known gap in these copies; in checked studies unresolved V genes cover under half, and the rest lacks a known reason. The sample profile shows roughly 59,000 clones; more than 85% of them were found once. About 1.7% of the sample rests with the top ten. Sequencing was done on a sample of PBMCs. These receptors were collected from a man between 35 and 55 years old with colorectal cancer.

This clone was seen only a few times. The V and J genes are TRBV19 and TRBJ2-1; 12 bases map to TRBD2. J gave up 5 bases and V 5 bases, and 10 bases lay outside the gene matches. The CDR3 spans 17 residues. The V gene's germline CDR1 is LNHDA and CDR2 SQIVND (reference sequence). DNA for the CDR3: TGTGCCAGTAGTCCCCACCCTCGACTAGCGGGGGACAATGAGCAGTTCTTC. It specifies CASSPHPRLAGDNEQFF. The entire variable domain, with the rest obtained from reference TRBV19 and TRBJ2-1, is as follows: DGGITQSPKYLFRKEGQNVTLSCEQNLNHDAMYWYRQDPGQGLRLIYYSQIVNDFQKGDIAEGYSVSREKKESFPLTVTSAQKNPTAFYLCASSPHPRLAGDNEQFFGPGTRLTVL.

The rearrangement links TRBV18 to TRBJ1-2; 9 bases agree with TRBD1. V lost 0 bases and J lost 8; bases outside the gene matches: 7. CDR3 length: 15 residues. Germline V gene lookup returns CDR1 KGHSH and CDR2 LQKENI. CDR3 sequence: CASSPPGQGGKGYTF. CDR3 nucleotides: TGTGCCAGCTCACCACCGGGACAGGGAGGGAAAGGCTACACCTTC.

The CDR3 spells CATSDFRTANTGELFF. The CDR3 DNA is TGTGCCACCAGTGATTTCCGCACGGCGAACACCGGGGAGCTGTTTTTT. V usage is TRBV24-1 and J usage is TRBJ2-2, with D hard to call. This CDR3 has 16 residues. Trimming cost V 1 base and J 0 bases, with 8 bases left between them. Germline assignment: CDR1 KGHDR and CDR2 SFDVKD.

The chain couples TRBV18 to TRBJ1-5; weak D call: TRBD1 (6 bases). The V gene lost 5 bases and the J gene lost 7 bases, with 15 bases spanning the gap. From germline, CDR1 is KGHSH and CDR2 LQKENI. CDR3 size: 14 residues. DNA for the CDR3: TGTGCCAGCTCAGGGGGTGAAGGGGGACAGCCCCAGCATTTT. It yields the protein CASSGGEGGQPQHF.

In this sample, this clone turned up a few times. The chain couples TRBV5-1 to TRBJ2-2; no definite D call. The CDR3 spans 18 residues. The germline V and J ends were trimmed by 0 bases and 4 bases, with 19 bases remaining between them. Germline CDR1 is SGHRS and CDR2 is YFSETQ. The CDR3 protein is CASSLGVMAVTGTGELFF. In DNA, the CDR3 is TGCGCCAGCAGCTTGGGTGTTATGGCAGTTACCGGCACCGGGGAGCTGTTTTTT.

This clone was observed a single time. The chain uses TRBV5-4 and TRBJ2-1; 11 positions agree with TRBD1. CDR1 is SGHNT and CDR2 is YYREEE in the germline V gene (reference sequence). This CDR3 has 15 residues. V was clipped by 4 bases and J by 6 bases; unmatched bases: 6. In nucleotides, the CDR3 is TGTGCCAGCAGCCCGGCGGGACAGGGGGTCAATGAGCAGTTCTTC. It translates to CASSPAGQGVNEQFF.

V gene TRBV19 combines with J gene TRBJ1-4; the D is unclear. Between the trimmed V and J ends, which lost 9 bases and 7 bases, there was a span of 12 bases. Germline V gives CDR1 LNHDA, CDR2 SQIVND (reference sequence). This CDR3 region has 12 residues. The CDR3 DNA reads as TGTGCCAGCAGGATGGGATCTGAAAAACTGTTTTTT. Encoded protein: CASRMGSEKLFF.

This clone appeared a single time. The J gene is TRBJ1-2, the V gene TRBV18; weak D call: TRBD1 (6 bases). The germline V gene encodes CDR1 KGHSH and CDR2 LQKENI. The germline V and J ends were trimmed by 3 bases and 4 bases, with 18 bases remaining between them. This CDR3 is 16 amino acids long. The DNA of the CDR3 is TGTGCCAGCTCACCTGGGACAACAACAGGAATCTATGGCTACACCTTC. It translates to CASSPGTTTGIYGYTF.

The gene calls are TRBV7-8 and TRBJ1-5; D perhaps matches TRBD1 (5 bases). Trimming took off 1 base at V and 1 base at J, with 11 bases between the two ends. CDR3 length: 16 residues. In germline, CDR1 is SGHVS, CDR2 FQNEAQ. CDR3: CASSLVRGGSNQPQHF. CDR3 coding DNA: TGTGCCAGCAGCTTAGTCCGGGGCGGGAGCAATCAGCCCCAGCATTTT.

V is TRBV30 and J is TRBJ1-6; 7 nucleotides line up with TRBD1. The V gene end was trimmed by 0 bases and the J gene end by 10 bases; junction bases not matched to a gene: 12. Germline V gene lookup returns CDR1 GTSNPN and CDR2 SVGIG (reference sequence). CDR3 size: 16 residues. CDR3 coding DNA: TGTGCCTGGAGTGTACCAGGGGGGTTCGTGGGATCACCCCTCCACTTT. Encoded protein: CAWSVPGGFVGSPLHF.

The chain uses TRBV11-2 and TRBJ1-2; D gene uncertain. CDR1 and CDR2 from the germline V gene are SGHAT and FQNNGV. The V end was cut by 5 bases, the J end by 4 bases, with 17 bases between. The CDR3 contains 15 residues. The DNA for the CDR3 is TGTGCCAGCAGCACCCTCGGTGGAGACCGCTATGGCTACACCTTC. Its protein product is CASSTLGGDRYGYTF.

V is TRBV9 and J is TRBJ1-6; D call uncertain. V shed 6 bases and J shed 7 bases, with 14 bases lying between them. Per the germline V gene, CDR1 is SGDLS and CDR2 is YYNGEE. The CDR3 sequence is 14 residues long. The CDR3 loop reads CASTDQVGNSPLHF. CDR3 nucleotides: TGTGCCAGCACCGACCAAGTAGGGAATTCACCCCTCCACTTT.

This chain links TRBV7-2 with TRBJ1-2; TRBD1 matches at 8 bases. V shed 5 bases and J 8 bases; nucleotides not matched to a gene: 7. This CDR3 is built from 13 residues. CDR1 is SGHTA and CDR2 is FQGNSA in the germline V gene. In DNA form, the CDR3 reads TGTGCCAGCAGCCGACCAGGGGGCGGGGGCTACACCTTC. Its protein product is CASSRPGGGGYTF.

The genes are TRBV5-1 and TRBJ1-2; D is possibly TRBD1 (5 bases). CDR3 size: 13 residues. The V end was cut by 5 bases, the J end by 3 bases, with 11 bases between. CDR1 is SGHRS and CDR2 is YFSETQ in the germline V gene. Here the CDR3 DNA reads TGCGCCAGCAGTCACCAGGGAGACTATGGCTACACCTTC. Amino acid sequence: CASSHQGDYGYTF.

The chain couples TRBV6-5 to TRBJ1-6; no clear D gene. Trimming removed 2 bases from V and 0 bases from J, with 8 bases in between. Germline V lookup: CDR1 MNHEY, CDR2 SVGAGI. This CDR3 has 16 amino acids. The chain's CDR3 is CASSYEQSSYNSPLHF. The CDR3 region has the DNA TGTGCCAGCAGTTACGAGCAAAGCTCCTATAATTCACCCCTCCACTTT.

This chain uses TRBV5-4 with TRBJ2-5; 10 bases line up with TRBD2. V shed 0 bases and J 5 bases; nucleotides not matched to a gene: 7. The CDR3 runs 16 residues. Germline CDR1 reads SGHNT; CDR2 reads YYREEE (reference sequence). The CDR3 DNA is TGTGCCAGCAGCTTGGCCGGAGCGGGGGGGACGGAGACCCAGTACTTC. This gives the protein CASSLAGAGGTETQYF.